These 17 T cell receptor beta chains were sequenced from one sample in a study of kidney transplant recipient with SARS-CoV-2 infection. One entry per CDR3 protein results from TCRdb running MiXCR on the reads. The sample includes approximately 240,000 distinct CDR3 sequences, about 30% of them seen just once. Sample: a blood sample, taken at baseline and between days 110 and 120 from a kidney transplant recipient. These receptors were obtained from a male patient aged 30 to 39 who had COVID-19 and was a kidney transplant recipient. Some T cells may arise from the graft donor.

This clonotype was found many times. The chain combines TRBV12-3 or TRBV12-4 with TRBJ2-7; tentative D call: TRBD2 (5 bases). Trimming pared 2 bases from V and 3 bases from J, leaving 11 bases between. The CDR3 is 14 amino acids. This chain's CDR3 is CASSLSAGNYEQYF. The CDR3 region has the DNA TGTGCCAGCAGTTTATCGGCGGGTAACTACGAGCAGTACTTC.

This clonotype has only a few counts. It is likely a read error, because the conserved phenylalanine at the end of the CDR3 is missing. This chain links TRBV6-4 with TRBJ1-2; D remains ambiguous. From germline, CDR1 is MRHNA and CDR2 SNTAGT. V was trimmed by 5 bases and J by 4 bases, leaving 23 bases between them. The CDR3 is 17 amino acids. CDR3 sequence (DNA): TGTGCCAGCAGTAGAGCCCTCTCACACGGAAAGACCTATGGCTACACCTCC. It codes for CASSRALSHGKTYGYTS.

Remarks on this clonotype: This sequence may be a read error, since a much larger clone differs from it by one base. The V gene is TRBV6-4, the J gene TRBJ2-6; no definite D call. Germline CDR1 is MRHNA and CDR2 is SNTAGT. There are 16 residues in the CDR3. CDR3 DNA sequence: TGTGCCAGCGGTGACTCTTTGGGGTCTGGGGCCAACGTCCTGACTTTC. Protein: CASGDSLGSGANVLTF.

This clonotype was picked up many times. This chain uses TRBV20-1 with TRBJ1-2; D is unresolved. Trimming took 5 bases from V and 4 from J, leaving 23 bases between them. Germline CDR1 DFQATT, CDR2 SNEGSKA (reference sequence). The CDR3 runs 16 residues. CDR3 residues: CSAVQALFRKTYGYTF. The CDR3 nucleotides read TGCAGTGCTGTTCAGGCGCTGTTTCGAAAGACCTATGGCTACACCTTC.

This clonotype was counted at least ten times. The chain is built from TRBV6-2 or TRBV6-3 and TRBJ2-1; tentatively, D is TRBD2 (6 bases). CDR1 and CDR2 (germline): MNHEY, SVGEGT. V was trimmed by 5 bases and J by 7 bases, leaving 12 bases between them. This CDR3 has 13 residues. The CDR3: CASSRDLRNEQFF. CDR3 coding DNA: TGTGCCAGCAGTCGGGACTTGCGAAATGAGCAGTTCTTC.

In this sample, this clonotype turned up many times. V usage is TRBV18 and J usage is TRBJ1-1; D not certain. The ends were cut back, 0 bases at V and 4 bases at J, with 6 bases in the middle. Germline V gene sequence: CDR1 KGHSH, CDR2 LQKENI. CDR3 size: 13 residues. The CDR3 loop reads CASSPPTGTEAFF. In nucleotides, the CDR3 is TGTGCCAGCTCACCACCGACGGGCACTGAAGCTTTCTTT.

Note on this clonotype: A much larger clone sits a single nucleotide away, making a read error possible. CDR3 loop: CASSLGCTPRKTYGYTF. In nucleotides, the CDR3 is TGTGCCAGCAGCTTAGGTTGCACCCCTCGAAAGACCTATGGCTACACCTTC. The gene calls are TRBV3-1 and TRBJ1-2; no clear D gene. Trimming removed 5 bases at V and 4 bases at J, with 23 bases between. Germline V CDR1 and CDR2: LGHDT, YNNKEL (reference sequence). The CDR3 runs 17 residues.

At least ten counts were recorded for this clonotype. V usage is TRBV10-1 and J usage is TRBJ1-2, with 11 positions matching TRBD1. J gave up 8 bases and V 5 bases, and 7 bases lay outside the gene matches. CDR3 length: 14 residues. The germline gives CDR1 WNHNN, CDR2 SYGVQD (reference sequence). CDR3 in DNA: TGCGCCAGCAGTCCCGGACAGGGGGCTATGGGCTACACCTTC. It translates to CASSPGQGAMGYTF.

Worth noting for this clonotype: A much larger clone lies one base from this, so it may be a read error. This rearrangement joins TRBV8-2 to TRBJ1-2. TRBV8-2 is a recognized pseudogene. This CDR3 spans 16 amino acids. The DNA of the CDR3 is TGTGGCAGTCCACGTTGTGATAGCCGAAAGACCTATGGCTACACCTTC. Its protein product is CGSPRCDSRKTYGYTF.

As concerns this clonotype: It may be a read error: a sequence one base away is much more abundant. The chain couples TRBV6-5 to TRBJ2-2; 7 bases agree with TRBD2. Germline CDR1 MNHEY, CDR2 SVGAGI. The CDR3 consists of 15 residues. The CDR3 here is CASSYRDLVSGEPFF. CDR3 coding DNA: TGTGCCAGCAGTTATCGGGACCTTGTAAGCGGGGAGCCGTTTTTT.

This clonotype has a count of ten or more. V gene TRBV18 combines with J gene TRBJ1-2; D might be TRBD1 (5 bases). The germline V gene has CDR1 KGHSH and CDR2 LQKENI. V dropped 5 bases and J dropped 0 bases, with 13 bases sitting between them. The CDR3 consists of 15 residues. CDR3 DNA sequence: TGTGCCAGCTCATCAGGGACCGGGACTAACTATGGCTACACCTTC. It encodes CASSSGTGTNYGYTF.

This clonotype was found many times. The chain uses TRBV9 and TRBJ2-1; D is undetermined. Germline V gene data show CDR1 as SGDLS and CDR2 as YYNGEE. V lost 3 bases and J 9 bases, leaving 19 bases between the germline ends. There are 15 residues in the CDR3. The CDR3 region has the DNA TGTGCCAGCAGCGAGGACGCTCGTCTGATCGGTGAGCAGTTCTTC. Amino acids: CASSEDARLIGEQFF.

In its sample, this clonotype was seen a few times. CDR3 sequence (DNA): TGTGCCAGCAGTTCCTGGGACAGGGGAGGGGAAGGCTACACCTTC. As protein: CASSSWDRGGEGYTF. The chain combines TRBV28 with TRBJ1-2; 10 bases line up with TRBD1. The CDR3 totals 15 residues. Germline-derived CDR1 and CDR2 are MDHEN and SYDVKM. V was pared by 4 bases and J by 8 bases, with 10 bases of the junction left unmatched.

This clonotype was seen repeatedly, ten times or more. This chain links TRBV6-1 with TRBJ2-3; D is unclear. CDR3 length: 13 amino acids. Germline-derived CDR1 and CDR2 are MNHNS and SASEGT. V was clipped by 0 bases and J by 4 bases, with 5 bases between them. Here the CDR3 reads CASSEASPDTQYF. The CDR3 region has the DNA TGTGCCAGCAGTGAAGCGAGTCCAGATACGCAGTATTTT.

About this clonotype: It may be a read error: a sequence one base away is much more abundant. The chain has TRBV7-7 and TRBJ1-2, with unresolved D. The CDR3 has 17 residues. Germline assignment: CDR1 SSHAT and CDR2 FNYEAQ (reference sequence). V lost 5 bases, J lost 4 bases, and 23 bases lay in between. As DNA, the CDR3 is TGTGCCAGCAGCACGAGCTGTGAGTGCCGAAAGACCTATGGCTACACCTTC. Translating it yields CASSTSCECRKTYGYTF.

This clonotype was counted many times. This sequence joins TRBV20-1 and TRBJ1-4; D gene ambiguous. Trimming removed 6 bases from V and 7 bases from J, with 15 bases in between. Germline V gene data show CDR1 as DFQATT and CDR2 as SNEGSKA (reference sequence). The CDR3 is made up of 13 amino acids. CDR3 amino acids: CSAAPLGGEKLFF. In DNA form, the CDR3 reads TGCAGTGCAGCCCCCTTAGGTGGTGAAAAACTGTTTTTT.

Of note for this clonotype: This may stem from a read error, because a much larger clone lies one nucleotide away. The CDR3 reads CASGQGFKAGKTYGYTF. CDR3 bases: TGTGCCAGCGGCCAAGGGTTTAAGGCTGGAAAGACCTATGGCTACACCTTC. The rearrangement joins TRBV11-1 to TRBJ1-2; no firm D call. Germline V gene lookup returns CDR1 SGHAT and CDR2 FQDESV (reference sequence). V dropped 8 bases and J dropped 4 bases, with 26 bases sitting between them. The CDR3 is 17 amino acids. Combining the CDR3 with reference TRBV11-1 and TRBJ1-2 gives the whole variable domain EAEVAQSPRYKITEKSQAVAFWCDPISGHATLYWYRQILGQGPELLVQFQDESVVDDSQLPKDRFSAERLKGVDSTLKIQPAELGDSAMYLCASGQGFKAGKTYGYTFGSGTRLTVV.